Listed below are T cell receptor beta chains from one sample, sequenced in a study of cytomegalovirus exposure and HLA in healthy donors. Method: immunoSEQ multiplex PCR; TCRdb's copy keeps in-frame clones and lacks some. The table shows about 140,000 clones, with about 83% occurring only once. The sample comprised PBMCs. These TCRs come from a woman in her 30s in good health and CMV-seronegative. CDR3s include the opening cysteine and the closing phenylalanine or tryptophan. Each record gives: clone size, V gene, CDR3 length, D gene, J gene, CDR3 protein, CDR3 DNA. D genes are given only for firm matches. Clone size is not always given. Where it is, it says once, few, many or a class for expanded clones.

NA	TRBV7-9	14	TRBD2	TRBJ2-7	CASSLDAGAYEQYF	TGTGCCAGCAGCTTAGATGCGGGGGCCTACGAGCAGTACTTC
NA	TRBV30	12	NA	TRBJ1-2	CAWSVGARGYTF	TGTGCCTGGAGTGTAGGGGCACGCGGCTACACCTTC
NA	TRBV18	15	NA	TRBJ1-3	CASSPSRISGNTIYF	TGTGCCAGCTCACCAAGCCGTATCTCTGGAAACACCATATATTTT
NA	TRBV14	13	NA	TRBJ1-2	CASSQGLRDGYTF	TGTGCCAGCAGCCAAGGTCTGCGAGATGGCTACACCTTC
NA	TRBV15	16	TRBD1	TRBJ1-2	CATSRDTTGVTYGYTF	TGTGCCACCAGCAGAGATACGACAGGGGTTACCTATGGCTACACCTTC
NA	TRBV27	17	NA	TRBJ1-5	CASSLRGVTGNNQPQHF	TGTGCCAGCAGTTTACGCGGAGTCACAGGGAACAATCAGCCCCAGCATTTT
NA	TRBV28	16	TRBD1	TRBJ1-1	CASRGSGTGGNTEAFF	TGTGCCAGCAGGGGGTCCGGGACAGGGGGGAACACTGAAGCTTTCTTT
NA	TRBV7-6	16	NA	TRBJ1-6	CASSLEGALNNSPLHF	TGTGCCAGCAGCTTAGAAGGGGCGTTGAATAATTCACCCCTCCACTTT
NA	TRBV6-1	13	TRBD1	TRBJ2-3	CASWDRGTDTQYF	TGTGCCAGTTGGGACAGGGGTACAGATACGCAGTATTTT
NA	TRBV6-5	15	NA	TRBJ1-3	CASSYSGDSGNTIYF	TGTGCCAGCAGTTACTCCGGGGACTCTGGAAACACCATATATTTT
once	TRBV2	12	NA	TRBJ2-3	CASSDRADTQYF	TGTGCCAGCAGTGACAGGGCAGATACGCAGTATTTT
NA	TRBV5-6	15	TRBD1	TRBJ2-3	CASSLGQGGSDTQYF	TGTGCCAGCAGCTTGGGACAGGGGGGATCAGATACGCAGTATTTT
few	TRBV28	14	NA	TRBJ2-1	CASQTPSSYNEQFF	TGTGCCAGCCAAACTCCGAGCTCCTACAATGAGCAGTTCTTC
NA	TRBV5-6	17	NA	TRBJ1-2	CASSLEGRDNFRYGYTF	TGTGCCAGCAGCTTGGAAGGCCGGGACAACTTTAGGTATGGCTACACCTTC
few	TRBV5-4	14	NA	TRBJ1-1	CASSLDRRNTEAFF	TGTGCCAGCAGCTTGGACAGGAGGAACACTGAAGCTTTCTTT
once	TRBV4-1	15	NA	TRBJ2-7	CASSQLRGPSYEQYF	TGCGCCAGCAGCCAACTCAGGGGCCCCTCCTACGAGCAGTACTTC
once	TRBV6-6	14	NA	TRBJ2-5	CASRGGGISETQYF	TGTGCCAGCAGGGGAGGGGGAATTTCAGAGACCCAGTACTTC
NA	TRBV27	13	NA	TRBJ1-1	CASRRRMNTEAFF	TGTGCCAGCAGGCGGAGGATGAACACTGAAGCTTTCTTT
NA	TRBV11-1	15	NA	TRBJ2-5	CASSLTGSPGETQYF	TGTGCCAGCAGCTTAACAGGGAGTCCCGGGGAGACCCAGTACTTC
NA	TRBV29-1	14	NA	TRBJ2-3	CSVLGTQGTDTQYF	TGCAGCGTTCTAGGTACCCAAGGCACAGATACGCAGTATTTT
NA	TRBV5-1	13	NA	TRBJ1-2	CATSVGGVDGYTF	TGCGCCACATCGGTCGGGGGAGTGGATGGCTACACCTTC
NA	TRBV18	13	NA	TRBJ2-5	CASSPPQRETQYF	TGTGCCAGCTCACCACCCCAGAGGGAGACCCAGTACTTC
NA	TRBV29-1	15	TRBD2	TRBJ2-2	CSVGSTSGGTRELFF	TGCAGCGTGGGATCCACTAGCGGGGGAACCCGGGAGCTGTTTTTT
NA	TRBV2	16	TRBD2	TRBJ2-3	CASNSLAGGPPDTQYF	TGTGCCAGCAACTCGTTAGCGGGGGGGCCCCCAGATACGCAGTATTTT
NA	TRBV2	16	TRBD2	TRBJ2-3	CASRLTAGGLTDTQYF	TGTGCCAGCAGACTGACAGCGGGGGGGCTCACAGATACGCAGTATTTT
NA	TRBV5-1	15	TRBD1	TRBJ1-4	CASSLDGQGAEKLFF	TGCGCCAGCAGCTTGGATGGTCAGGGGGCTGAAAAACTGTTTTTT
NA	TRBV5-1	14	TRBD1	TRBJ1-4	CASSPQGQNEKLFF	TGCGCCAGCAGCCCACAGGGACAGAATGAAAAACTGTTTTTT
NA	TRBV28	15	NA	TRBJ2-6	CASSKHPSGANVLTF	TGTGCCAGCAGCAAGCACCCTTCTGGGGCCAACGTCCTGACTTTC
NA	TRBV2	14	TRBD1	TRBJ2-1	CASKDRGGGNEQFF	TGTGCCAGCAAGGACAGGGGGGGAGGTAATGAGCAGTTCTTC
NA	TRBV28	13	NA	TRBJ2-7	CASNSASSREQYF	TGTGCCAGCAACTCGGCCTCTAGCCGGGAGCAGTACTTC
NA	TRBV7-2	17	TRBD2	TRBJ2-7	CASSLATRGASSYEQYF	TGTGCCAGCAGCTTAGCGACGCGGGGGGCCTCCTCCTACGAGCAGTACTTC
NA	TRBV11-2	15	NA	TRBJ1-2	CASSFGGRGYYGYTF	TGTGCCAGCAGCTTTGGTGGGCGCGGGTACTATGGCTACACCTTC
NA	TRBV4-3	15	NA	TRBJ2-4	CASSQDGGAWGIQYF	TGCGCCAGCAGCCAAGATGGGGGGGCCTGGGGCATTCAGTACTTC
NA	TRBV4-2	16	TRBD2	TRBJ2-7	CASSQGGTSGVYEQYF	TGTGCCAGCAGCCAGGGGGGTACTAGCGGGGTCTACGAGCAGTACTTC
NA	TRBV18	16	TRBD1	TRBJ1-1	CASSPNRGQGNTEAFF	TGTGCCAGCTCACCAAACAGGGGGCAGGGCAACACTGAAGCTTTCTTT
once	TRBV10-1	14	TRBD1	TRBJ1-1	CASSETGATFGAFF	TGCGCCAGCAGTGAAACAGGGGCGACCTTTGGAGCTTTCTTT
NA	TRBV28	17	TRBD2	TRBJ2-1	CASSLLVAGYWDNEQFF	TGTGCCAGCAGTTTGTTGGTAGCGGGTTATTGGGACAATGAGCAGTTCTTC
NA	TRBV10-2	12	TRBD1	TRBJ2-7	CASSPKDRGKYF	TGCGCCAGCAGTCCGAAGGACAGGGGAAAGTACTTC
NA	TRBV7-8	14	NA	TRBJ1-2	CASSLGRGAYGYTF	TGTGCCAGCAGCTTGGGCCGGGGGGCCTATGGCTACACCTTC
NA	TRBV14	15	NA	TRBJ2-5	CASSQGGAGRETQYF	TGTGCCAGCAGCCAGGGTGGTGCAGGGCGAGAGACCCAGTACTTC
NA	TRBV7-3	15	NA	TRBJ2-5	CASSTTGLPGETQYF	TGTGCCAGCAGCACCACGGGACTCCCTGGGGAGACCCAGTACTTC
once	TRBV27	14	NA	TRBJ2-4	CASRRDVRRDIQYF	TGTGCCAGCAGAAGGGATGTCCGGCGGGACATTCAGTACTTC
NA	TRBV7-8	18	TRBD1	TRBJ2-4	CASSLEGAGLLAKNIQYF	TGTGCCAGCAGCTTAGAGGGGGCCGGACTCCTAGCCAAAAACATTCAGTACTTC
once	TRBV29-1	15	NA	TRBJ1-5	CSVGQGSGKDQPQHF	TGCAGCGTTGGTCAGGGTAGTGGTAAGGATCAGCCCCAGCATTTT
NA	TRBV7-6	15	NA	TRBJ1-3	CASSYTQGSGNTIYF	TGTGCCAGCAGCTACACACAGGGTTCTGGAAACACCATATATTTT
NA	TRBV18	14	TRBD1	TRBJ1-2	CASSDRQGRYGYTF	TGTGCCAGCTCAGATCGACAGGGACGCTATGGCTACACCTTC
NA	TRBV27	16	TRBD1	TRBJ1-4	CASSFQRQGQAEKLFF	TGTGCCAGCAGTTTCCAAAGACAGGGACAGGCTGAAAAACTGTTTTTT